This TCR beta chain was found in a study of blood T cell repertoires in COVID-19. This clone was detected a few times. Libraries were prepared by immunoSEQ multiplex PCR; TCRdb keeps only in-frame clonotypes and omits some of them. The sample lists 30,000 or so clones; roughly 93% were seen once. In germline, CDR1 is MNHEY, CDR2 SVGEGT. The CDR3 contains 13 residues. V lost 2 bases to trimming and J lost 4 bases, with 8 bases between them. J is TRBJ1-1 and V is TRBV6-2 or TRBV6-3, with D unclear. Sequences were obtained from peripheral blood. This TCR derives from a male donor with active COVID-19. CDR3 residues: CASSYIPGTEAFF. The CDR3 DNA sequence: TGTGCCAGCAGTTACATCCCCGGCACTGAAGCTTTCTTT.